These 25 T cell receptor beta chains were sequenced from one sample in a study of OX40 agonist ivuxolimab in advanced cancers. Sequencing used immunoSEQ multiplex PCR; TCRdb keeps in-frame clones, though not all of them. Of 35,000 to 40,000 clones in the sample, about three quarters are singletons; the top ten hold under 25%. The material was CD4+ or CD8+ T cells sorted from blood, obtained in a trial of the OX40 agonist ivuxolimab. The receptors shown here come from an adult with an advanced solid tumor such as melanoma, head and neck, liver or kidney cancer.

The chain combines TRBV5-1 with TRBJ2-5; maybe TRBD1 (6 bases). In germline, CDR1 is SGHRS, CDR2 YFSETQ. Trimming stripped 2 bases from V and 4 bases from J, with 15 bases between. This CDR3 is 15 amino acids long. The CDR3 nucleotides are TGCGCCAGCAGCTTAGGCGACAGGAACCTAGAGACCCAGTACTTC. Its protein product is CASSLGDRNLETQYF.

The genes are TRBV5-1 and TRBJ2-5, with 13 bases that match TRBD2. The ends lost 4 bases at V and 1 base at J; junction bases unmatched: 13. This CDR3 has 19 amino acids. CDR1 is SGHRS and CDR2 is YFSETQ in the germline V gene. CDR3 in DNA: TGCGCCAGCAGCCCTCTGGGACTAGCGGGGTTGGGTTTCCAAGAGACCCAGTACTTC. Encoded protein: CASSPLGLAGLGFQETQYF.

This clone was detected only once. The chain recombines TRBV2 with TRBJ2-7; 10 bases line up with TRBD1. With V trimmed by 10 bases and J by 5 bases, 11 bases remained unmatched. The CDR3 sequence is 14 residues long. CDR1 is SNHLY and CDR2 is FYNNEI in the germline V gene. The CDR3 here is CATPQPDRGHEQYF. The CDR3, as DNA: TGTGCCACCCCCCAGCCAGACAGGGGGCACGAGCAGTACTTC.

The V call is TRBV2, the J call TRBJ2-5, with D possibly being TRBD1 or TRBD2 (5 bases each). CDR3 length: 15 residues. The germline gives CDR1 SNHLY, CDR2 FYNNEI. V lost 8 bases and J 3 bases, leaving 19 bases between the germline ends. The CDR3 protein is CASGRDVTREETQYF. CDR3 bases: TGTGCCAGCGGACGGGACGTAACCCGGGAAGAGACCCAGTACTTC.

The chain joins TRBV6-5 to TRBJ2-5; TRBD1 aligns across 8 bases. The junction had 11 bases not matched to a gene; V was cut back by 4 bases and J by 7 bases. Per the germline V gene, CDR1 is MNHEY and CDR2 is SVGAGI. This CDR3 comprises 15 residues. CDR3 DNA: TGTGCCAGCAGTTCGACAGGGGCCCGTCCCAGGACCCAGTACTTC. Its translation: CASSSTGARPRTQYF.

The V gene is TRBV6-5, the J gene TRBJ2-7, with D tentatively TRBD1 (6 bases). Trimming stripped 4 bases from V and 1 base from J, with 17 bases between. CDR1 is MNHEY, CDR2 SVGAGI, per germline. This CDR3 is built from 16 residues. In nucleotides, the CDR3 is TGTGCCAGCAGTTCTATTGGGACATCTGCGTCCTACGAGCAGTACTTC. The encoded protein is CASSSIGTSASYEQYF.

The rearrangement uses TRBV5-1 and TRBJ2-5; a weak D match, TRBD1 (6 bases). The V end was cut by 5 bases, the J end by 5 bases, with 13 bases between. The CDR3 runs to 13 residues. The germline V gene encodes CDR1 SGHRS and CDR2 YFSETQ. As DNA, the CDR3 is TGCGCCAGCAGAAGGACAGACTGGGAGACCCAGTACTTC. Its protein product is CASRRTDWETQYF.

The chain has TRBV6-5 and TRBJ1-4, with 8 bases that match TRBD1. The CDR3 totals 14 residues. CDR1 is MNHEY and CDR2 is SVGAGI in the germline V gene. V was pared by 5 bases and J by 8 bases, with 7 bases of the junction left unmatched. The CDR3 nucleotides read TGTGCCAGCAGTCACGGGACAGGTCGGGAAAAACTGTTTTTT. It codes for CASSHGTGREKLFF.

Worth noting for this clone: This sample includes further DNA sequences coding for the same CDR3. The chain carries TRBV9 and TRBJ1-1, with D unclear. CDR3 length: 12 residues. Germline V gene lookup returns CDR1 SGDLS and CDR2 YYNGEE. Trimming took off 0 bases at V and 4 bases at J, with 4 bases between the two ends. Here the CDR3 reads CASSVGGTEAFF. CDR3 coding DNA: TGTGCCAGCAGCGTAGGGGGCACTGAAGCTTTCTTT.

This clone was detected a few times. The chain has TRBV10-3 and TRBJ1-4, with D uncertain. Germline V gene data show CDR1 as ENHRY and CDR2 as SYGVKD. The CDR3 is 15 residues long. Deletions cut 3 bases from V and 0 bases from J, with 8 bases between. The CDR3 bases are TGTGCCATCAGTGAAAGGCACGCAACTAATGAAAAACTGTTTTTT. This gives the protein CAISERHATNEKLFF.

V and J are TRBV12-5 and TRBJ1-1; 7 bases are a match to TRBD1. CDR3 length: 15 amino acids. Trimming took 5 bases from V and 8 from J; bases not matched to a gene: 14. Germline V gene sequence: CDR1 LGHNT, CDR2 FRNRAP. CDR3 DNA sequence: TGTGCTAGTGGTACCCGGGGACAGCCTACTTTAGAAGCTTTCTTT. Encoded protein: CASGTRGQPTLEAFF.

V is TRBV9 and J is TRBJ2-3; D perhaps matches TRBD1 (5 bases). The CDR3 loop spans 13 amino acids. Germline V gene data show CDR1 as SGDLS and CDR2 as YYNGEE. Trimming removed 4 bases from V and 6 bases from J, with 12 bases in between. CDR3 amino acids: CASSPQAGDTQYF. The CDR3 DNA reads TGTGCCAGCAGCCCACAGGCCGGGGATACGCAGTATTTT.

About this clone itself: Different DNA sequences within this sample yield the same CDR3. This chain joins TRBV29-1 and TRBJ1-1, with 8 bases matching TRBD1. Germline-derived CDR1 and CDR2 are SQVTM and ANQGSEA. The length of the CDR3 is 12 residues. V lost 6 bases and J lost 6; bases outside the gene matches: 6. The CDR3 here is CSVARQGSEAFF. The CDR3, as DNA: TGCAGCGTCGCTCGACAGGGGTCTGAAGCTTTCTTT. The whole variable domain, remainder taken from reference TRBV29-1 and TRBJ1-1, is SAVISQKPSRDICQRGTSLTIQCQVDSQVTMMFWYRQQPGQSLTLIATANQGSEATYESGFVIDKFPISRPNLTFSTLTVSNMSPEDSSIYLCSVARQGSEAFFGQGTRLTVV.

The genes are TRBV4-1 and TRBJ1-3, with TRBD1 matching over 9 bases. Trimming at V came to 5 bases and at J to 15 bases, leaving 5 bases not matched to a gene. Germline assignment: CDR1 MGHRA and CDR2 YSYEKL. The CDR3 contains 11 residues. The CDR3 DNA is TGCGCCAGCAGCACGGGACAGGGAAGATATTTT. As protein: CASSTGQGRYF.

This clone occurred once. The CDR3 nucleotides are TGCGCCAGCAGCTTGACTGTGGGTGCGGGCAATCAGCCCCAGCATTTT. It specifies CASSLTVGAGNQPQHF. The rearrangement joins TRBV5-1 to TRBJ1-5, with D uncertain. Germline V gene data show CDR1 as SGHRS and CDR2 as YFSETQ. V shed 1 base and J shed 2 bases, with 13 bases lying between them. The CDR3 is 16 amino acids.

The chain carries TRBV23-1 and TRBJ2-2; D gene uncertain. TRBV23-1 is designated an ORF whose function remains uncertain. This CDR3 comprises 11 residues. The V end lost 10 bases, the J end lost 7 bases, and 10 bases lay between the germline ends. CDR3 coding DNA: TGCGCCACCGATAGTTACGGGGAGCTGTTTTTT. Translation: CATDSYGELFF.

The gene calls are TRBV18 and TRBJ2-7; no firm D call. V dropped 4 bases and J dropped 2 bases, with 9 bases sitting between them. The germline V gene has CDR1 KGHSH and CDR2 LQKENI. The CDR3 covers 13 residues. The chain's CDR3 is CASSLHSTYEQYF. The CDR3 bases are TGTGCCAGCTCACTGCACAGTACCTACGAGCAGTACTTC.

This clone was counted once. The chain employs TRBV6-5 and TRBJ2-1; D not certain. Germline CDR1 and CDR2: MNHEY and SVGAGI. V shed 7 bases and J shed 1 base, with 11 bases lying between them. This CDR3 spans 14 amino acids. CDR3 in amino acids: CASKPLPSYNEQFF. Here the CDR3 DNA reads TGTGCCAGCAAACCACTACCTTCCTACAATGAGCAGTTCTTC.

The chain uses TRBV27 and TRBJ1-6; D may be TRBD1 (6 bases). Looked up from germline, CDR1 is MNHEY and CDR2 is SMNVEV (reference sequence). Trimming cost V 6 bases and J 14 bases, with 11 bases left between them. The CDR3 length is 11 residues. The CDR3 sequence: CASSTGYTLHF. For the CDR3, the DNA is TGTGCCAGCAGCACAGGGTACACCCTCCACTTT.

The J gene is TRBJ2-5, the V gene TRBV10-3, with 9 bases identical to TRBD2. The trim removed 1 base at V and 6 bases at J, leaving 9 bases unmatched. The length of the CDR3 is 16 residues. CDR1 is ENHRY and CDR2 is SYGVKD in the germline V gene. CDR3 in amino acids: CAISELTISGGQTQYF. The CDR3 DNA reads TGTGCCATCAGTGAGTTGACCATTAGCGGGGGACAGACCCAGTACTTC.

The rearrangement joins TRBV11-2 to TRBJ2-4; 7 bases agree with TRBD1. The J segment lost 8 bases and the V segment lost 2 bases, leaving 6 bases of the junction unmatched. Germline V gene data show CDR1 as SGHAT and CDR2 as FQNNGV. This CDR3 has 14 residues. CDR3: CASSLTGAKHIQYF. In nucleotides, the CDR3 is TGTGCCAGCAGCTTAACAGGGGCAAAACACATTCAGTACTTC.

V gene TRBV5-2 combines with J gene TRBJ1-1; the table gives TRBD1 as D, unverified against the DNA. TRBV5-2 is tagged as a pseudogene. The CDR3 runs to 17 residues. The CDR3 reads CASSLITWTGGSAEAFF. The CDR3, as DNA: TGTGCCAGCAGCCTGATAACTTGGACAGGGGGAAGCGCTGAAGCTTTCTTT.

This clone was counted a few times. The chain carries TRBV5-4 and TRBJ1-2, with TRBD1 matching 9 bases. The CDR3 has 14 residues. Germline V lookup: CDR1 SGHNT, CDR2 YYREEE (reference sequence). The ends lost 3 bases at V and 4 bases at J; junction bases unmatched: 4. The CDR3 region has the DNA TGTGCCAGCAGCTCTGGACAGGGGCCCTATGGCTACACCTTC. This codes for CASSSGQGPYGYTF. Full variable domain (rest looked up from reference TRBV5-4 and TRBJ1-2): ETGVTQSPTHLIKTRGQQVTLRCSSQSGHNTVSWYQQALGQGPQFIFQYYREEENGRGNFPPRFSGLQFPNYSSELNVNALELDDSALYLCASSSGQGPYGYTFGSGTRLTVV.

V gene TRBV10-2 combines with J gene TRBJ2-7; a possible D gene is TRBD1 (6 bases). Germline V gene lookup returns CDR1 WSHSY and CDR2 SAAADI. There are 12 residues in the CDR3. V was cut by 5 bases and J by 7 bases, with 12 bases left in between. The CDR3 protein is CASSRTGLEQYV. CDR3 coding DNA: TGCGCCAGCAGTCGCACAGGGTTGGAGCAGTACGTC.

The CDR3 sequence: CASSQVEEAAQPQHF. The CDR3 bases are TGCGCCAGCAGCCAAGTTGAGGAGGCGGCTCAGCCCCAGCATTTT. This chain links TRBV4-1 with TRBJ1-5; D not resolved. Germline CDR1 MGHRA, CDR2 YSYEKL. This CDR3 region has 15 residues. Trimming pared 1 base from V and 6 bases from J, leaving 13 bases between.